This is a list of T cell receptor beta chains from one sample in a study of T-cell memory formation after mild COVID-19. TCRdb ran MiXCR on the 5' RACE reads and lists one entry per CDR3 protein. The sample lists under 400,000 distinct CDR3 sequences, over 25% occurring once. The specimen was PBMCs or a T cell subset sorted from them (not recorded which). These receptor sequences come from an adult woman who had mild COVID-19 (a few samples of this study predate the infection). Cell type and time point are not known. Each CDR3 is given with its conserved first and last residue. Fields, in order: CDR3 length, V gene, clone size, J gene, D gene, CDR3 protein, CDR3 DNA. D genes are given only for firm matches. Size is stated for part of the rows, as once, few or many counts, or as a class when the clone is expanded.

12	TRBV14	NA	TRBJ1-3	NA	CASSQVDYTIYF	TGTGCCAGCAGCCAAGTTGACTACACCATATATTTT
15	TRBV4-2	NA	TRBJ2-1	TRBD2	CASSQGTSPDNEQFF	TGTGCCAGCAGCCAAGGGACTAGCCCTGACAATGAGCAGTTCTTC
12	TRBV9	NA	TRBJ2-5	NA	CASGGAEETQYF	TGTGCCAGCGGGGGGGCCGAGGAGACCCAGTACTTC
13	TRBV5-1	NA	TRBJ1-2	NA	CASSYAQGSGYTF	TGCGCCAGCAGCTACGCCCAGGGGAGCGGCTACACCTTC
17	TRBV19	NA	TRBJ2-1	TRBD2	CASSLLAGDASYNEQFF	TGTGCCAGTAGTCTTCTAGCGGGAGACGCCTCCTACAATGAGCAGTTCTTC
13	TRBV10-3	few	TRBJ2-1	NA	CAISSWSANEQFF	TGTGCCATCAGTTCATGGTCAGCCAATGAGCAGTTCTTC
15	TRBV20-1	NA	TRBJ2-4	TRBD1	CSARSQGAVKNIQYF	TGCAGTGCTAGAAGTCAGGGGGCAGTCAAAAACATTCAGTACTTC
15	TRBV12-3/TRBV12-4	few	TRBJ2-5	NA	CASSFGVGRTETQYF	TGTGCCAGCAGTTTCGGGGTTGGGCGGACAGAGACCCAGTACTTC
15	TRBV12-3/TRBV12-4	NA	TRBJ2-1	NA	CASSLATVTYNEQFF	TGTGCCAGCAGTTTGGCGACAGTCACCTACAATGAGCAGTTCTTC
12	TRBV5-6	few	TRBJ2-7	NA	CASSLRGPHYYF	TGTGCCAGCAGCCTCCGGGGACCTCATTATTACTTC
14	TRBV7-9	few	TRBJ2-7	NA	CASSPSGRDYEQYF	TGTGCCAGCAGCCCCAGCGGCCGAGACTACGAGCAGTACTTC
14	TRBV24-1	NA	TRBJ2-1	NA	CATSDFPGPREQFF	TGTGCCACCAGTGATTTTCCGGGGCCCCGCGAGCAGTTCTTC
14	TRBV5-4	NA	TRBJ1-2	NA	CASSSKGGRYGYTF	TGTGCCAGCAGTTCCAAGGGGGGACGGTATGGCTACACCTTC
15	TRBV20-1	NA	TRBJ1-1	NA	CSARPDGWPFAEAFF	TGCAGTGCTAGACCGGACGGCTGGCCCTTCGCTGAAGCTTTCTTT
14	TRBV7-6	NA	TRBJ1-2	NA	CASSLGAGGDGYTF	TGTGCCAGCAGCTTAGGGGCAGGCGGGGATGGCTACACCTTC
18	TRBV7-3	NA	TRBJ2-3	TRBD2	CASSAGTSGRPHRDTQYF	TGTGCCAGCAGCGCCGGGACTAGCGGGAGGCCCCACCGGGATACGCAGTATTTT
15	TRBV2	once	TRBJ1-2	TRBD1	CASSAQTGGIEGYTF	TGTGCCAGCAGCGCACAGACAGGGGGCATTGAAGGCTACACCTTC
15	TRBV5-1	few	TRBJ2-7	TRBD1	CASRWMGQGSYEQYF	TGCGCCAGCAGATGGATGGGACAGGGCTCCTACGAGCAGTACTTC
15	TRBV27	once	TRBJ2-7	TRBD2	CASSPGLAGVREQYF	TGTGCCAGCAGTCCGGGACTAGCGGGAGTACGCGAGCAGTACTTC
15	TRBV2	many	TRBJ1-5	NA	CAMGHLYDSNQPQHF	TGTGCCATGGGACACCTCTACGATAGCAATCAGCCCCAGCATTTT
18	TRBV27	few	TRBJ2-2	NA	CASSLISPDQPGTGELFF	TGTGCCAGCAGTTTAATCTCACCGGACCAGCCGGGCACCGGGGAGCTGTTTTTT
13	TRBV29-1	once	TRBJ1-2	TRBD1	CSVGQGRDYGYTF	TGCAGCGTTGGACAGGGTCGGGACTATGGCTACACCTTC
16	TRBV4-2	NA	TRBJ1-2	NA	CASSQGLRGTNYGYTF	TGTGCCAGCAGCCAAGGTTTGCGGGGAACAAACTATGGCTACACCTTC
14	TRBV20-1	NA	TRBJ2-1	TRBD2	CSAKPGLAGEEQFF	TGCAGTGCTAAACCGGGACTAGCGGGTGAGGAGCAGTTCTTC
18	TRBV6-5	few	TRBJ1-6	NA	CASSLKGTGSSYNSPLHF	TGTGCCAGCAGTCTAAAAGGAACGGGGAGCTCCTATAATTCACCCCTCCACTTT
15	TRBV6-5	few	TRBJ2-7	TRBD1	CASSTSGTDAYEQYF	TGTGCCAGCAGTACCTCCGGGACAGACGCCTACGAGCAGTACTTC
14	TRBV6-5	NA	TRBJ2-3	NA	CASSPRRSPDTQYF	TGTGCCAGCAGTCCACGGCGGAGCCCAGATACGCAGTATTTT
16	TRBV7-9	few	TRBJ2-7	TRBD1	CASSLGPDRGAYEQYF	TGTGCCAGCAGCTTAGGCCCGGACAGGGGGGCCTACGAGCAGTACTTC
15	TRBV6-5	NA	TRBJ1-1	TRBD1	CASSSQTGVSTEAFF	TGTGCCAGCAGTTCCCAAACAGGGGTAAGCACTGAAGCTTTCTTT
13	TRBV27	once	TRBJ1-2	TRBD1	CASRQGQNYGYTF	TGTGCCAGCAGACAGGGACAGAACTATGGCTACACCTTC
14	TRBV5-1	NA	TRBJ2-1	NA	CASRLTAANNEQFF	TGCGCCAGCAGGCTTACCGCGGCAAACAATGAGCAGTTCTTC
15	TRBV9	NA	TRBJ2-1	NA	CASSATGSSYNEQFF	TGTGCCAGCAGCGCCACAGGGAGCTCCTACAATGAGCAGTTCTTC
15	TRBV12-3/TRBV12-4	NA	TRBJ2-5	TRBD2	CASRRSGRLRETQYF	TGTGCCAGCAGGCGTAGCGGGAGGCTGAGGGAGACCCAGTACTTC
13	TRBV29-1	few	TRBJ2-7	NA	CSVGAGPSYEQYF	TGCAGCGTTGGGGCAGGGCCTTCCTACGAGCAGTACTTC
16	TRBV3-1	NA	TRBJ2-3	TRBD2	CASSQVAGGISDTQYF	TGTGCCAGCAGCCAAGTAGCGGGGGGCATTTCAGATACGCAGTATTTT
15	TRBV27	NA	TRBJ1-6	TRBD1	CASRQPGGANSPLHF	TGTGCCAGCAGACAACCAGGGGGCGCAAATTCACCCCTCCACTTT
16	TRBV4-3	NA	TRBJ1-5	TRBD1	CASSQDLAGGHQPQHF	TGCGCCAGCAGCCAAGATCTGGCAGGGGGCCATCAGCCCCAGCATTTT
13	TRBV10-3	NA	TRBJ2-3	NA	CAISEPDTDTQYF	TGTGCCATCAGTGAGCCAGACACAGATACGCAGTATTTT
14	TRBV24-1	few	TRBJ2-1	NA	CATGPAGLRNEQFF	TGTGCCACGGGTCCGGCGGGGCTAAGAAATGAGCAGTTCTTC
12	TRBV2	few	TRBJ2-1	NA	CAISSGYNEQFF	TGTGCCATCTCAAGCGGTTACAATGAGCAGTTCTTC
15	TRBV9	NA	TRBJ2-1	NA	CASSRTGTHAREQFF	TGTGCCAGCAGCCGAACCGGGACTCACGCCAGAGAGCAGTTCTTC
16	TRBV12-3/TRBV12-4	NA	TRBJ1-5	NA	CASSFLAPSPNQPQHF	TGTGCCAGCAGTTTTTTGGCCCCCAGCCCCAATCAGCCCCAGCATTTT
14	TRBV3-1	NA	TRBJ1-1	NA	CASSQDHGMTEAFF	TGTGCCAGCAGCCAAGATCACGGTATGACTGAAGCTTTCTTT
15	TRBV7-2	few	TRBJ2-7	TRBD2	CASSKKTSGTAEQYF	TGTGCCAGCAGCAAAAAGACTAGCGGGACGGCAGAGCAGTACTTC
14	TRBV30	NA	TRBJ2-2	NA	CAFMAGPGTGELFF	TGTGCCTTCATGGCGGGGCCGGGCACCGGGGAGCTGTTTTTT
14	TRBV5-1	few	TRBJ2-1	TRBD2	CASSLRTSYNEQFF	TGCGCCAGCAGCTTACGGACTAGCTACAATGAGCAGTTCTTC
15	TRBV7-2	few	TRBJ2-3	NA	CASSLPGTATDTQYF	TGTGCCAGCAGCTTACCTGGGACTGCCACAGATACGCAGTATTTT
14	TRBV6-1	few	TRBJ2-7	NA	CASSGGELPYEQYF	TGTGCCAGCAGTGGGGGGGAACTCCCCTACGAGCAGTACTTC
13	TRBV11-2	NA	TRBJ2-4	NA	CASSARGRNIQYF	TGTGCCAGCAGCGCCCGGGGACGGAACATTCAGTACTTC
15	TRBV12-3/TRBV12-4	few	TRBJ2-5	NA	CASRRGGGVQETQYF	TGTGCCAGCAGGAGGGGGGGAGGGGTACAGGAGACCCAGTACTTC
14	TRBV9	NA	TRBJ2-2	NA	CASSVAGNPGELFF	TGTGCCAGCAGCGTAGCTGGGAATCCCGGGGAGCTGTTTTTT
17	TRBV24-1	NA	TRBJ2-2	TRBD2	CATSDFGLAGVPGELFF	TGTGCCACCAGTGATTTCGGACTAGCGGGAGTCCCCGGGGAGCTGTTTTTT
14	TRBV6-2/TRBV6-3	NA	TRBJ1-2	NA	CASSTGLIDYGYTF	TGTGCCAGCAGTACCGGACTGATCGACTATGGCTACACCTTC
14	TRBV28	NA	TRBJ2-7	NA	CASSFGRNIYEQYF	TGTGCCAGCAGTTTTGGTCGGAACATCTACGAGCAGTACTTC
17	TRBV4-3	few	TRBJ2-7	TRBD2	CASSQDLPSGRSYEQYF	TGCGCCAGCAGCCAAGACTTACCGAGCGGGAGAAGCTACGAGCAGTACTTC